What follows is one T cell receptor (beta chain) and its context. Its specificity is unknown. The data were obtained in a study of PD-1 blockade in classical Hodgkin lymphoma. Study-level background: On a schedule of every 2 weeks, patients received nivolumab 3 mg/kg intravenously. Study-level results: Newly diagnosed and completely responding patients shared comparable baseline diversity. Newly diagnosed patients reportedly trailed healthy donors in baseline TCR diversity.

The CDR3 loop spans 13 amino acids. V was trimmed by 5 bases and J by 6 bases, leaving 14 bases between them. CDR1 is SGHTA, CDR2 FQGNSA, per germline. Time point given: cycle 4 day 1 (C4D1), after five to seven weeks of nivolumab. No patient escaped relapse after autologous stem cell transplantation, and brentuximab vedotin exposure varied. Reported best responses ranged across complete response, partial response or progressive disease. Profiled with immunoSEQ multiplex PCR; TCRdb holds only in-frame clones, not every one. The sample lists 15,000 to 20,000 clones, 75% to 85% occurring once. The receptor was isolated from a human donor with classical Hodgkin lymphoma. The input for sequencing was peripheral blood mononuclear cells (PBMCs), taken before the fourth cycle of nivolumab. The V gene is TRBV7-2, the J gene TRBJ2-7; weak D call: TRBD2 (6 bases). CDR3 loop: CASSGLAGSEQYV. The CDR3 DNA follows: TGTGCCAGCAGCGGACTGGCGGGGAGCGAGCAGTACGTC.